This T cell receptor beta chain was documented in a study of blood T cells in healthy people across ages. Together with a sample-barcoded 5' primer, a J-beta primer mix was included in a second PCR lasting 7 to 11 cycles. A single record per CDR3 protein comes from TCRdb applying MiXCR to the 5' RACE reads. Counted here are approximately 800,000 distinct CDR3 sequences, around 25% occurring once; the ten biggest clones make up under 4.5%. The CDR3 spans 13 residues. Trimming took off 0 bases at V and 7 bases at J, with 9 bases between the two ends. CDR1 and CDR2 from the germline V gene are MNHNY and SVGAGI (reference sequence). In addition, the sample was reused for a study of T cells of mothers and their children.

V and J are TRBV6-6 and TRBJ2-5; possible D gene TRBD2, 5 bases. This TCR came from a boy aged 5 to 17 in good health. The material sequenced was blood. CDR3 protein: CASSYSEEWTQYF. CDR3 bases: TGTGCCAGCAGTTACTCGGAGGAATGGACCCAGTACTTC.